The 11 T cell receptor beta chains below were found in one sample sequenced in a study of cytomegalovirus exposure and HLA in healthy donors. Both 60 Vbeta primers and 13 Jbeta primers went into the PCR. Method: immunoSEQ multiplex PCR; TCRdb's copy keeps in-frame clones and lacks some. There are under 120,000 clones in the sample; 65% to 80% occur only once, and 2.5% to 3.5% lies in the top ten. Sequenced input: PBMCs. These receptors all stem from a woman aged 40 to 55 in good health and CMV-seronegative.

This CDR3 is CAISRLGTDTQYF. CDR3 coding DNA: TGTGCCATCAGTCGACTAGGCACAGATACGCAGTATTTT. The chain uses TRBV10-3 and TRBJ2-3; possible D gene TRBD2, 6 bases. CDR1 and CDR2 from the germline V gene are ENHRY and SYGVKD. The CDR3 has 13 residues. V lost 5 bases, J lost 1 base, and 7 bases lay in between.

J is TRBJ2-2 and V is TRBV4-3, with 11 positions matching TRBD2. Germline-derived CDR1 and CDR2 are LGHNA and YSLEER. The CDR3 totals 16 residues. The V segment lost 4 bases and the J segment 7 bases; nucleotides outside the gene matches: 8. DNA for the CDR3: TGCGCCAGCAGCCCGGGACTAGCGGATGCCAGCGGGGAGCTGTTTTTT. It encodes CASSPGLADASGELFF.

The rearrangement uses TRBV5-6 and TRBJ2-1; unclear D gene. CDR1 and CDR2 from the germline V gene are SGHDT and YYEEEE. Between the trimmed V and J ends, which lost 1 base and 0 bases, there was a span of 5 bases. The CDR3 has 14 amino acids. CDR3 amino acids: CASSLLSSYNEQFF. The CDR3 DNA reads TGTGCCAGCAGCTTGCTGAGCTCCTACAATGAGCAGTTCTTC. The whole variable domain, remainder taken from reference TRBV5-6 and TRBJ2-1, is DAGVTQSPTHLIKTRGQQVTLRCSPKSGHDTVSWYQQALGQGPQFIFQYYEEEERQRGNFPDRFSGHQFPNYSSELNVNALLLGDSALYLCASSLLSSYNEQFFGPGTRLTVL.

The chain joins TRBV5-1 to TRBJ1-4; 8 bases align to TRBD1. CDR1 and CDR2 (germline): SGHRS, YFSETQ. The V gene end was trimmed by 4 bases and the J gene end by 10 bases; junction bases not matched to a gene: 9. This CDR3 has 14 residues. CDR3 nucleotide sequence: TGCGCCAGCAGCACCGTTCAGGGGGCGGGAAAACTGTTTTTT. Amino acids: CASSTVQGAGKLFF.

This chain connects TRBV30 to TRBJ1-4; D is ambiguous. The length of the CDR3 is 15 residues. Germline values: CDR1 GTSNPN, CDR2 SVGIG (reference sequence). The ends were cut back, 3 bases at V and 8 bases at J, with 19 bases in the middle. The DNA for the CDR3 is TGTGCCTGGAGATGGGCCGATAGCCGCGGGGAAAAACTGTTTTTT. This sequence encodes CAWRWADSRGEKLFF.

The chain joins TRBV30 to TRBJ1-3, with 7 bases fitting TRBD1. The V gene's germline CDR1 is GTSNPN and CDR2 SVGIG (reference sequence). V gave up 3 bases and J gave up 0 bases; unmatched junction bases: 5. The CDR3 loop spans 15 amino acids. For the CDR3, the DNA is TGTGCCTGGAGGACAGGGTTGTACTCTGGAAACACCATATATTTT. This sequence encodes CAWRTGLYSGNTIYF.

This clone showed up just a few times. The chain carries TRBV19 and TRBJ1-4; D not certain. The germline V and J ends were trimmed by 3 bases and 0 bases, with 11 bases remaining between them. The CDR3 extends over 16 amino acids. Germline CDR1 LNHDA, CDR2 SQIVND (reference sequence). The CDR3 loop reads CASSIAGEATNEKLFF. CDR3 coding DNA: TGTGCCAGTAGTATCGCCGGAGAGGCAACTAATGAAAAACTGTTTTTT.

The chain combines TRBV29-1 with TRBJ2-7, with D perhaps TRBD2 (5 bases). Germline CDR1 reads SQVTM; CDR2 reads ANQGSEA. V dropped 4 bases and J dropped 0 bases, with 10 bases sitting between them. The CDR3 runs to 13 residues. In nucleotides, the CDR3 is TGCAGCGTTGGAGGGCACAGCTCCTACGAGCAGTACTTC. Translated: CSVGGHSSYEQYF.

The genes are TRBV7-9 and TRBJ2-5, with 14 bases matching TRBD2. Judging by the DNA end, TRBJ2-7 fits better; the J call may be wrong. This CDR3 has 16 residues. Germline V gene lookup returns CDR1 SEHNR and CDR2 FQNEAQ (reference sequence). The CDR3 sequence: CASSYTGTSGSYEQYF. CDR3 DNA sequence: TGTGCCAGCAGCTATACCGGGACTAGCGGGAGCTACGAGCAGTACTTC.

CDR3 sequence (DNA): TGTGCCAGCAGCCGTCGGTCTGGGGCCAACGTCCTGACTTTC. It encodes CASSRRSGANVLTF. V and J are TRBV11-2 and TRBJ2-6, with D unresolved. Germline values: CDR1 SGHAT, CDR2 FQNNGV. The CDR3 consists of 14 residues. Deletions cut 5 bases from V and 1 base from J, with 6 bases between.

The chain combines TRBV11-2 with TRBJ1-5; D uncertain. The CDR3 spans 15 residues. Germline lookup yields CDR1 SGHAT and CDR2 FQNNGV. V was shortened by 0 bases and J by 0 bases, with 6 bases between the two germline ends. CDR3 in DNA: TGTGCCAGCAGCTTAGATAGATATAGCAATCAGCCCCAGCATTTT. Residues: CASSLDRYSNQPQHF. Combining the CDR3 with reference TRBV11-2 and TRBJ1-5 gives the whole variable domain EAGVAQSPRYKIIEKRQSVAFWCNPISGHATLYWYQQILGQGPKLLIQFQNNGVVDDSQLPKDRFSAERLKGVDSTLKIQPAKLEDSAVYLCASSLDRYSNQPQHFGDGTRLSIL.